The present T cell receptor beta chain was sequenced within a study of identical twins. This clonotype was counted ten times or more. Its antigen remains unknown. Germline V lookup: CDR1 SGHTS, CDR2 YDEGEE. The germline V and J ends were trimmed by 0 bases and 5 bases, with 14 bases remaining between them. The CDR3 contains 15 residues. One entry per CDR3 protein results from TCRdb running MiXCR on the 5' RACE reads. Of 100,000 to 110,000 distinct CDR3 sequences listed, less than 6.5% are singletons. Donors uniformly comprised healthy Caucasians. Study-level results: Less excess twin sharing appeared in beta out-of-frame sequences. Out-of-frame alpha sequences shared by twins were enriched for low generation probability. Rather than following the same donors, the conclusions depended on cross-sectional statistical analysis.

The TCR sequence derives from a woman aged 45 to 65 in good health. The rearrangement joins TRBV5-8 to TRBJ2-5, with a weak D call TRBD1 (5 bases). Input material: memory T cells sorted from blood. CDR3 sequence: CASSLDTRVYETQYF. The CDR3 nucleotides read TGTGCCAGCAGCTTGGATACCAGGGTGTATGAGACCCAGTACTTC.